The 27 T cell receptor beta chains below come from one sample, sequenced in a study of T cells after yellow fever vaccination. TCRdb used MiXCR to reprocess the 5' RACE reads, holding one entry per CDR3 protein. Of tens of thousands of distinct CDR3 sequences in the sample, less than 9% were seen once. The sequencing here drew on CD8+ T cells sorted from PBMCs, taken less than 16 days after the first yellow fever vaccination. The receptors stem from a young man who received the YFV17D yellow fever vaccine.

This clonotype was observed many times. The CDR3 loop reads CASSYLAGGALTGELFF. The DNA of the CDR3 is TGTGCCAGCAGTTATCTGGCGGGGGGGGCCCTCACCGGGGAGCTGTTTTTT. This chain links TRBV6-5 with TRBJ2-2, with TRBD2 matching over 9 bases. The CDR3 sequence is 17 residues long. CDR1 is MNHEY, CDR2 SVGAGI, per germline. Unmatched junction bases numbered 9, after V lost 3 bases and J lost 4 bases.

In this sample, this clonotype turned up many times. V usage is TRBV30 and J usage is TRBJ2-1, with D perhaps assigned TRBD1 or TRBD2 (5 bases each). This CDR3 is 13 amino acids long. Trimming removed 3 bases from V and 7 bases from J, with 13 bases in between. Germline V lookup: CDR1 GTSNPN, CDR2 SVGIG (reference sequence). This chain's CDR3 is CAWRRGPWNEQFF. As DNA, the CDR3 is TGTGCCTGGAGGAGGGGACCCTGGAATGAGCAGTTCTTC.

This clonotype showed up just a few times. The chain is built from TRBV12-3 or TRBV12-4 and TRBJ2-5, with D hard to call. The CDR3 loop spans 13 amino acids. With 1 base removed from V and 5 bases from J, the gap between germline ends came to 8 bases. CDR3 DNA sequence: TGTGCCAGCAGTTTAGGGGTAGCTGAGACCCAGTACTTC. Its protein product is CASSLGVAETQYF.

The chain carries TRBV19 and TRBJ2-7, with D possibly TRBD2 on 6 matching bases. The CDR3 sequence is 13 residues long. V was shortened by 2 bases and J by 3 bases, with 8 bases between the two germline ends. Germline CDR1 reads LNHDA; CDR2 reads SQIVND (reference sequence). CDR3 DNA: TGTGCCAGTAGTATATCGGAGGGCTACGAGCAGTACGTC. It is translated as CASSISEGYEQYV.

This clonotype was seen ten or more times. The J gene is TRBJ2-7, the V gene TRBV9, with unresolved D. Between the trimmed V and J ends, which lost 0 bases and 0 bases, there was a span of 16 bases. CDR1 is SGDLS and CDR2 is YYNGEE in the germline V gene. The CDR3 runs 17 residues. The CDR3 loop reads CASSVDMGSSSSYEQYF. DNA of the CDR3: TGTGCCAGCAGCGTAGACATGGGCAGTTCTAGCTCCTACGAGCAGTACTTC.

This clonotype has a count of ten or more. The CDR3 nucleotides are TGTGCCAGCAGCCAAGTATACGAGCAGTACGTC. Translation: CASSQVYEQYV. J is TRBJ2-7 and V is TRBV3-1; no clear D. The CDR3 sequence is 11 residues long. The germline V gene has CDR1 LGHDT and CDR2 YNNKEL (reference sequence). V shed 1 base and J shed 4 bases, with 2 bases lying between them.

This clonotype was seen repeatedly, ten times or more. The genes are TRBV19 and TRBJ1-5, with D maybe TRBD1 (5 bases). This CDR3 has 15 residues. V lost 3 bases and J lost 7, with 16 bases in between. Germline V gene lookup returns CDR1 LNHDA and CDR2 SQIVND (reference sequence). DNA of the CDR3: TGTGCCAGTAGTATTAACTCGGGGCCGGCGCAGCCCCAGCATTTT. It translates to CASSINSGPAQPQHF. The full variable domain, completed using reference TRBV19 and TRBJ1-5, is DGGITQSPKYLFRKEGQNVTLSCEQNLNHDAMYWYRQDPGQGLRLIYYSQIVNDFQKGDIAEGYSVSREKKESFPLTVTSAQKNPTAFYLCASSINSGPAQPQHFGDGTRLSIL.

This clonotype was seen a handful of times. V usage is TRBV29-1 and J usage is TRBJ2-3; the match to TRBD2 covers 8 bases. After removal of 4 bases from V and 6 bases from J, the junction contained 9 bases not matched to a gene. The germline V gene has CDR1 SQVTM and CDR2 ANQGSEA. The CDR3 sequence is 14 residues long. CDR3 bases: TGCAGCGTTGTTGAGATCGGGGGGGGGGATACGCAGTATTTT. It yields the protein CSVVEIGGGDTQYF.

In this sample, this clonotype turned up many times. The CDR3 sequence is CASSSRTARSYEQYF. In nucleotides, the CDR3 is TGTGCCAGCAGCTCCAGGACGGCTAGAAGCTACGAGCAGTACTTC. The J gene is TRBJ2-7, the V gene TRBV7-9; no clear D gene. The length of the CDR3 is 15 residues. Germline-derived CDR1 and CDR2 are SEHNR and FQNEAQ (reference sequence). V was shortened by 4 bases and J by 3 bases, with 16 bases between the two germline ends.

This clonotype was detected many times. The chain couples TRBV7-6 to TRBJ2-7; possible D gene TRBD2, 6 bases. CDR1 and CDR2 from the germline V gene are SGHVS and FNYEAQ. The V gene lost 5 bases and the J gene lost 6 bases, with 14 bases spanning the gap. The CDR3 has 13 residues. In DNA, the CDR3 is TGTGCCAGCAGCCGGACTAATACGGGCGAGCAGTACTTC. This encodes CASSRTNTGEQYF. The entire variable domain, with the rest obtained from reference TRBV7-6 and TRBJ2-7, is as follows: GAGVSQSPRYKVTKRGQDVALRCDPISGHVSLYWYRQALGQGPEFLTYFNYEAQQDKSGLPNDRFSAERPEGSISTLTIQRTEQRDSAMYRCASSRTNTGEQYFGPGTRLTVT.

This clonotype was detected ten times or more. The V call is TRBV11-2, the J call TRBJ2-3; tentatively, D is TRBD2 (6 bases). The CDR3 has 19 amino acids. Germline V gene lookup returns CDR1 SGHAT and CDR2 FQNNGV. Trimming pared 2 bases from V and 1 base from J, leaving 22 bases between. This chain's CDR3 is CASSLRDFGRPGGTDTQYF. CDR3 nucleotide sequence: TGTGCCAGCAGCTTAAGGGACTTCGGACGCCCCGGCGGCACAGATACGCAGTATTTT.

The chain carries TRBV7-2 and TRBJ1-5; no firm D call. Germline CDR1 and CDR2: SGHTA and FQGNSA. This CDR3 has 15 residues. Trimming left V 6 bases short and J 2 bases short, with 14 bases between. Here the CDR3 DNA reads TGTGCCAGCAGTAGATTGGGAGCCCGCAATCAGCCCCAGCATTTT. Its protein is CASSRLGARNQPQHF.

This clonotype was seen many times. The rearrangement uses TRBV4-1 and TRBJ2-7; 7 nucleotides agree with TRBD2. The CDR3 runs 14 residues. Germline CDR1 and CDR2: MGHRA and YSYEKL. Losses at the gene ends were 3 bases for V and 6 bases for J; bases not matched to a gene: 8. The CDR3 coding sequence is TGCGCCAGCAGCCAGACCTACGGGGGGTCCGAGCAGTACTTC. Its protein product is CASSQTYGGSEQYF.

This clonotype was seen at least ten times. The chain carries TRBV12-3 or TRBV12-4 and TRBJ1-1, with D unclear. CDR3 length: 15 residues. The germline V and J ends were trimmed by 7 bases and 0 bases, with 15 bases remaining between them. The CDR3 DNA sequence: TGTGCCAGCACCATAGAGGGCAGGTTGAACACTGAAGCTTTCTTT. Translated: CASTIEGRLNTEAFF.

As to this clonotype: The junction differs from germline at one of its ends, possibly a read error. CDR3 coding DNA: TGTGTCAGCAGGGCGCGGGGGACTAGCGGGGCTACGAACACCGGGGAGCTGTTTTTT. It specifies CVSRARGTSGATNTGELFF. This chain connects TRBV4-2 to TRBJ2-2, with 13 bases that match TRBD2. CDR3 length: 19 amino acids. CDR1 is LGHNA, CDR2 YNFKEQ, per germline.

At least ten counts were recorded for this clonotype. This chain links TRBV5-1 with TRBJ2-1; D may match TRBD1 or TRBD2 (5 bases each). Germline values: CDR1 SGHRS, CDR2 YFSETQ. There are 16 residues in the CDR3. Trimming took off 0 bases at V and 0 bases at J, with 10 bases between the two ends. CDR3 residues: CASSLGGGRSYNEQFF. CDR3 sequence (DNA): TGCGCCAGCAGCTTGGGTGGGGGACGCTCCTACAATGAGCAGTTCTTC.

There are a few counts of this clonotype. The chain recombines TRBV5-5 with TRBJ2-3; 7 bases are a match to TRBD1. Germline loops: CDR1 SGHKS, CDR2 YYEKEE (reference sequence). V shed 4 bases, J shed 0 bases, and the junction held 8 bases outside the gene matches. The CDR3 spans 16 residues. The CDR3 sequence is CASSLQTGLSTDTQYF. The CDR3 bases are TGTGCCAGCAGCCTCCAGACAGGGCTCAGCACAGATACGCAGTATTTT.

The sample holds many counts of this clonotype. The V and J genes are TRBV6-1 and TRBJ2-3, with TRBD2 matching over 9 bases. V lost 1 base to trimming and J lost 4 bases; unmatched junction nucleotides: 3. Per the germline V gene, CDR1 is MNHNS and CDR2 is SASEGT. The CDR3 contains 15 residues. The CDR3, as DNA: TGTGCCAGCAGTGAAGAGGGCGGGGGGGCAGATACGCAGTATTTT. The encoded protein is CASSEEGGGADTQYF.

This clonotype was observed at least ten times. V is TRBV5-4 and J is TRBJ2-2; no firm D call. CDR1 and CDR2 from the germline V gene are SGHNT and YYREEE (reference sequence). Trimming shortened V by 2 bases and J by 7 bases, and 9 bases separated the two germline ends. The CDR3 length is 13 residues. CDR3 residues: CASSFGVSGELFF. For the CDR3, the DNA is TGTGCCAGCAGCTTTGGGGTGAGCGGGGAGCTGTTTTTT.

This clonotype came up a few times. A read error may produce the germline difference seen at one junction end. The chain is built from TRBV4-1 and TRBJ1-6, with D possibly matching TRBD1 (5 bases). This CDR3 comprises 17 residues. Germline CDR1 is MGHRA and CDR2 is YSYEKL. Here the CDR3 DNA reads TGCGCCAGCAGCCAGTTCTTCAATCTGGGGGATAACTCACCCCTCCACTTT. Translation gives CASSQFFNLGDNSPLHF.

This clonotype showed up many times. The V call is TRBV11-2, the J call TRBJ1-1, with D possibly matching TRBD1 (6 bases). The CDR3 contains 17 residues. V was shortened by 0 bases and J by 0 bases, with 14 bases between the two germline ends. Germline-derived CDR1 and CDR2 are SGHAT and FQNNGV. CDR3 loop: CASSLDSPGEVNTEAFF. The CDR3 coding sequence is TGTGCCAGCAGCTTAGATTCCCCAGGGGAGGTGAACACTGAAGCTTTCTTT.

This clonotype was detected ten times or more. V gene TRBV20-1 combines with J gene TRBJ1-1; D call uncertain. The germline CDR1 and CDR2 sequences are DFQATT and SNEGSKA (reference sequence). The CDR3 contains 14 residues. Trimming cost V 3 bases and J 5 bases, with 16 bases left between them. The CDR3 reads CSARRSEKATEAFF. CDR3 nucleotide sequence: TGCAGTGCTAGGAGAAGCGAAAAAGCGACTGAAGCTTTCTTT.

This clonotype was picked up many times. The chain joins TRBV7-3 to TRBJ2-2; D unresolved. The germline CDR1 and CDR2 sequences are SGHTA and FQGTGA. The CDR3 consists of 15 residues. Trimming took 1 base from V and 2 from J, leaving 8 bases between them. CDR3 region: CASSLIGPNTGELFF. The CDR3, as DNA: TGTGCCAGCAGCTTAATAGGGCCAAACACCGGGGAGCTGTTTTTT.

This clonotype showed up many times. The rearrangement uses TRBV9 and TRBJ2-1, with 10 bases aligning to TRBD2. This CDR3 has 15 amino acids. The germline CDR1 and CDR2 sequences are SGDLS and YYNGEE. The ends lost 0 bases at V and 6 bases at J; junction bases unmatched: 3. CDR3 loop: CASSVAAGGPNEQFF. For the CDR3, the DNA is TGTGCCAGCAGCGTAGCAGCGGGGGGGCCCAATGAGCAGTTCTTC.

This clonotype has ten or more counts. V and J are TRBV20-1 and TRBJ2-2; D not resolved. CDR3 size: 15 residues. V dropped 0 bases and J dropped 1 base, with 9 bases sitting between them. Germline V gives CDR1 DFQATT, CDR2 SNEGSKA (reference sequence). CDR3 residues: CSARDWAVNTGELFF. For the CDR3, the DNA is TGCAGTGCTAGAGATTGGGCTGTGAACACCGGGGAGCTGTTTTTT.

This clonotype occurred many times. The CDR3 loop reads CATSRAYLAGDTDTQYF. The DNA of the CDR3 is TGTGCCACCAGCAGAGCTTACCTAGCGGGGGACACAGATACGCAGTATTTT. The chain combines TRBV15 with TRBJ2-3, with 10 bases matching TRBD2. Germline V gene data show CDR1 as LNHNV and CDR2 as YYDKDF (reference sequence). This CDR3 has 17 amino acids. Trimming took 1 base from V and 2 from J; bases not matched to a gene: 6.

This clonotype was detected many times. The chain uses TRBV7-2 and TRBJ2-1; 9 bases fit TRBD1. The V segment lost 1 base and the J segment 3 bases; nucleotides outside the gene matches: 4. Germline loops: CDR1 SGHTA, CDR2 FQGNSA. The CDR3 totals 16 residues. As DNA, the CDR3 is TGTGCCAGCAGCTTAGGGACAGGGGTGATCTACAATGAGCAGTTCTTC. It specifies CASSLGTGVIYNEQFF.